This TCR beta chain emerged from a study of OX40 agonist ivuxolimab in advanced cancers. Study-level background: The costimulatory receptor OX40 (CD134) was targeted by ivuxolimab, a fully human IgG2 agonistic monoclonal antibody. Intravenous ivuxolimab was administered to patients every 2 weeks at six dose levels: 0.01, 0.1, 0.3, 1.5, 3 and 10 mg/kg. Of the 50 or so patients in dose escalation, about 19 had hepatocellular carcinoma, some 15 had melanoma, 9 had renal cell carcinoma and 9 had head and neck cancer. A male proportion of almost 85% and a mean age of 60 years, ranging from roughly 20 to 80, were recorded for the dose-escalation cohort. Patients were allowed to have had prior anti-PD-1, anti-PD-L1 or anti-CTLA-4 therapy, and around 40% of the dose-escalation patients had previously received checkpoint inhibitors. Partial responses occurred in three dose-escalation patients, of whom one had hepatocellular carcinoma and two had cutaneous melanoma. The purpose of peripheral TCRbeta sequencing was to test whether ivuxolimab changed TCR sequence diversity and led to clonal T-cell expansion. The monotherapy dose-escalation portion (N ≈ 50 patients) of the phase I ivuxolimab trial is reported in the paper. Beyond this particular receptor, the publication reports: In the 0.1-3.0 mg/kg groups, partial responders had among the lowest normalized peripheral clonal expansion, particularly in CD8+ T cells. On average, CD8+ T cells showed more expanded clones than CD4+ T cells after ivuxolimab. At doses from 0.1 to 3.0 mg/kg, clonal expansion was seen in both CD4+ and CD8+ blood T cells between baseline and week 6. Which antigens the clonally expanded peripheral T cells were specific for was not determined. Low levels of normalized T-cell clonal expansion were also seen in some nonresponding patients.

Taken from the germline V gene, the CDR1 and CDR2 loops are SGDLS and YYNGEE. At the junction V is shortened by 3 bases and J by 2 bases, with 5 bases in between. From the cysteine up to the phenylalanine, the CDR3 has a length of 13 residues. The DNA shown is the 39-base CDR3, in frame from base 1. Points on this clone: This clone's antigen is unknown. No clone much larger than this one lies a single base away; base qualities are absent.

The trial excluded patients who had a history of autoimmune disease or were on systemic immunosuppression. Peripheral blood for TCR sequencing was collected from all dose cohorts at baseline, on cycle 4 day 1, and on cycle 7 day 1. The samples were drawn from a first-in-human, open-label, multicenter phase I dose-escalation trial of ivuxolimab. Adults with locally advanced or metastatic melanoma, renal cell, hepatocellular, or head and neck squamous cell carcinoma were enrolled in the trial. CD4+ and CD8+ T cells were sorted separately from peripheral blood before TCR sequencing. To sequence the TCRbeta CDR3 region, genomic DNA was isolated from the sorted cells. The immunoSEQ Assay was used for sequencing of TCRbeta CDR3 regions. The table comes from immuneACCESS by way of TCRdb, which keeps in-frame sequences with V and J called. Part of the clones is missing from these tables; in studies checked, under half for an unresolved V gene and the rest for unknown reasons. The sample yields about 73,000 clones; around 89% were counted once. The ten largest clones capture over 9.5% of the sample.

The chain is assembled from TRBV9 and TRBJ2-2; the D gene assignment is ambiguous. This receptor was obtained from an adult with an advanced solid tumor such as melanoma, head and neck, liver or kidney cancer. The sample was CD4+ or CD8+ T cells sorted from blood, taken in a trial of the OX40 agonist ivuxolimab. The nucleotide sequence reads as follows: TGTGCCAGCAGCGCAGAAAACACCGGGGAGCTGTTTTTT. Translated, this is CASSAENTGELFF.